This entry lists 27 T cell receptor beta chains sequenced from one sample in a study of CD8+CD57+ T cells in acquired aplastic anemia. According to the study, genomic DNA was the template for TCR beta VDJ and CDR3 profiling. TCRdb re-derived calls from the reads in MiXCR, one entry per CDR3 protein. The sample includes about 95,000 distinct CDR3 sequences, about 66% of them seen just once. CD8+CD57+ cell expansion had been shown by flow cytometry in patients chosen for sequencing. The sequenced material came from sorted CD4+, CD8+, or CD8+CD57+ T cells (not recorded which) from PBMCs. These receptor sequences come from a human donor with aplastic anemia.

The chain recombines TRBV7-6 with TRBJ1-3; the match to TRBD1 covers 8 bases. Germline V gene data show CDR1 as SGHVS and CDR2 as FNYEAQ. The CDR3 contains 15 residues. J was trimmed by 4 bases and V by 4 bases; bases with no gene match: 6. CDR3 region: CASSYRQGIGNTIYF. The CDR3 DNA sequence: TGTGCCAGCAGCTATAGACAGGGGATCGGAAACACCATATATTTT.

V is TRBV20-1 and J is TRBJ1-1; D gene unclear. With 2 bases removed from V and 3 bases from J, the gap between germline ends came to 10 bases. Per germline, CDR1 DFQATT and CDR2 SNEGSKA (reference sequence). CDR3 length: 13 amino acids. CDR3 residues: CSARPPLDTEAFF. The CDR3 DNA follows: TGCAGTGCTAGACCCCCTCTGGACACTGAAGCTTTCTTT.

The genes are TRBV19 and TRBJ2-5, with a tentative D call TRBD1 (5 bases). Germline lookup yields CDR1 LNHDA and CDR2 SQIVND (reference sequence). Trimming took off 3 bases at V and 8 bases at J, with 7 bases between the two ends. The CDR3 is made up of 11 amino acids. Written as DNA, the CDR3 is TGTGCCAGTAGTATCGGACAAACCCAGTACTTC. Encoded protein: CASSIGQTQYF.

The chain joins TRBV5-4 to TRBJ2-3; 8 bases align to TRBD2. In germline, CDR1 is SGHNT, CDR2 YYREEE (reference sequence). The CDR3 covers 14 residues. The junction had 6 bases not matched to a gene; V was cut back by 4 bases and J by 5 bases. The CDR3 DNA reads TGTGCCAGCAGCGGTAGCGGGATGATAGATACGCAGTATTTT. This sequence encodes CASSGSGMIDTQYF.

The CDR3 region is CATTRDETQYF. For the CDR3, the DNA is TGCGCCACAACTAGGGACGAGACCCAGTACTTC. The chain is built from TRBV10-2 and TRBJ2-5; tentatively, D is TRBD1 or TRBD2 (5 bases each). This CDR3 region has 11 residues. Germline V gives CDR1 WSHSY, CDR2 SAAADI. V lost 10 bases to trimming and J lost 5 bases, with 11 bases between them.

A few counts support this clonotype. This rearrangement joins TRBV2 to TRBJ2-7; D is undetermined. Germline V gene sequence: CDR1 SNHLY, CDR2 FYNNEI. The CDR3 is made up of 13 amino acids. Deletions cut 6 bases from V and 2 bases from J, with 11 bases between. CDR3 sequence: CASRVKDPYEQYF. CDR3 in DNA: TGTGCCAGCAGGGTCAAAGATCCCTACGAGCAGTACTTC.

The chain combines TRBV19 with TRBJ2-5; maybe TRBD2 (6 bases). This CDR3 is 15 amino acids long. Germline CDR1 reads LNHDA; CDR2 reads SQIVND (reference sequence). V gave up 6 bases and J gave up 5 bases, with 19 bases separating them. CDR3 region: CASSVGGARRETQYF. The CDR3 DNA follows: TGTGCCAGTAGCGTCGGCGGGGCGAGGCGGGAGACCCAGTACTTC.

The CDR3 loop is CASSEWVAGSNEKLFF. The CDR3 DNA reads TGTGCCAGCAGTGAATGGGTGGCAGGGAGTAATGAAAAACTGTTTTTT. The chain couples TRBV25-1 to TRBJ1-4; weak D call: TRBD1 (5 bases). V lost 1 base, J lost 4 bases, and 13 bases lay in between. The CDR3 consists of 16 residues. From germline, CDR1 is MGHDK and CDR2 SYGVNS.

With regard to this clonotype: A junction end diverges from the germline sequence, so it may reflect a read error. The chain carries TRBV24-1 and TRBJ2-7; tentatively, D is TRBD1 or TRBD2 (5 bases each). The CDR3 sequence is 16 residues long. CDR1 and CDR2 from the germline V gene are KGHDR and SFDVKD. Written as DNA, the CDR3 is TGTGCCGCCAGTGATCCGGCCGGGACCGCCGACTACGAGCAGTACTTC. Translation: CAASDPAGTADYEQYF.

The chain recombines TRBV28 with TRBJ2-2, with no clear D. The V end was cut by 5 bases, the J end by 7 bases, with 17 bases between. The CDR3 runs to 15 residues. Looked up from germline, CDR1 is MDHEN and CDR2 is SYDVKM. Here the CDR3 reads CASSPDTANYGELFF. CDR3 in DNA: TGTGCCAGCAGTCCCGACACGGCGAATTACGGGGAGCTGTTTTTT.

Concerning this clonotype itself: The germline gene is not matched at one end of the junction; a read error may be the cause. The chain combines TRBV11-2 with TRBJ2-3, with D perhaps matching TRBD1 or TRBD2 (5 bases each). The CDR3 extends over 15 amino acids. The germline V gene has CDR1 SGHAT and CDR2 FQNNGV. The CDR3, as DNA: TGTGCCAGTAGCTTTGGCCAGGGACGGACAGATACGCAGTATTTT. This translates into CASSFGQGRTDTQYF.

This clonotype has a single count. V is TRBV4-2 and J is TRBJ2-7, with D uncertain. From germline, CDR1 is LGHNA and CDR2 YNFKEQ. The CDR3 contains 16 residues. V lost 0 bases and J lost 5, with 17 bases in between. This CDR3 is CASSQEFRPSYHEQYF. CDR3 DNA: TGTGCCAGCAGCCAAGAATTCCGGCCGAGCTACCACGAGCAGTACTTC.

V and J are TRBV19 and TRBJ2-7, with D maybe TRBD2 (5 bases). This CDR3 contains 14 residues. In germline, CDR1 is LNHDA, CDR2 SQIVND (reference sequence). V lost 5 bases and J 2 bases, leaving 13 bases between the germline ends. The CDR3 nucleotides are TGTGCCAGTAGTTATCAAGCCGGGACCTACGAGCAGTACTTC. Translated: CASSYQAGTYEQYF.

The chain employs TRBV20-1 and TRBJ1-2; 8 bases line up with TRBD1. The CDR3 contains 13 residues. The V gene's germline CDR1 is DFQATT and CDR2 SNEGSKA (reference sequence). V dropped 6 bases and J dropped 3; count of bases not matched to a gene: 6. In DNA, the CDR3 is TGCAGTGCCAATAAGGACAGGGACTATGGCTACACCTTC. Translation gives CSANKDRDYGYTF.

V is TRBV11-2 and J is TRBJ2-5; D remains unclear. V lost 6 bases, J lost 0 bases, and 8 bases lay in between. Germline V gives CDR1 SGHAT, CDR2 FQNNGV. The CDR3 has 13 amino acids. CDR3 sequence reads: CASRGFNQETQYF. In nucleotides, the CDR3 is TGTGCCAGCAGGGGTTTCAACCAAGAGACCCAGTACTTC.

The chain links TRBV10-3 to TRBJ1-2, with D unresolved. The germline V and J ends were trimmed by 0 bases and 8 bases, with 16 bases remaining between them. Germline V CDR1 and CDR2: ENHRY, SYGVKD. CDR3 length equals 15 residues. As DNA, the CDR3 is TGTGCCATCAGTGAGTCGACGTACGCCGGATCGGGCTACACCTTC. Translating gives CAISESTYAGSGYTF.

CDR3 loop: CASSLEAGGTYEQYF. The CDR3 DNA sequence: TGTGCCAGCAGCTTAGAGGCAGGGGGTACCTACGAGCAGTACTTC. The chain combines TRBV7-8 with TRBJ2-7; 7 nucleotides agree with TRBD1. Trimming at V came to 1 base and at J to 2 bases, leaving 5 bases not matched to a gene. Germline loops: CDR1 SGHVS, CDR2 FQNEAQ. The CDR3 is 15 amino acids.

This chain links TRBV12-3 or TRBV12-4 with TRBJ2-1; D not resolved. V was trimmed by 0 bases and J by 9 bases, leaving 9 bases between them. CDR3 size: 13 residues. CDR3 sequence reads: CASSLATGREQFF. In DNA form, the CDR3 reads TGTGCCAGCAGTTTAGCTACTGGCCGTGAGCAGTTCTTC.

The V gene is TRBV7-8, the J gene TRBJ1-2, with D tentatively TRBD1 (5 bases). CDR1 is SGHVS, CDR2 FQNEAQ, per germline. The CDR3 is 14 amino acids. Trimming removed 2 bases from V and 2 bases from J, with 9 bases in between. The CDR3 region is CASSLTTANYGYTF. In DNA, the CDR3 is TGTGCCAGCAGCTTAACGACAGCCAACTATGGCTACACCTTC.

At least ten counts were recorded for this clonotype. The CDR3: CASSVAWWGQSGANVLTF. CDR3 in DNA: TGTGCCAGCAGCGTTGCTTGGTGGGGGCAGTCTGGGGCCAACGTCCTGACTTTC. The genes are TRBV11-2 and TRBJ2-6, with D possibly being TRBD1 (6 bases). The germline gives CDR1 SGHAT, CDR2 FQNNGV. The CDR3 consists of 18 residues. The V and J ends lost 5 bases and 1 base respectively, with 18 bases between them. The full variable domain, rest sourced from reference TRBV11-2 and TRBJ2-6, is EAGVAQSPRYKIIEKRQSVAFWCNPISGHATLYWYQQILGQGPKLLIQFQNNGVVDDSQLPKDRFSAERLKGVDSTLKIQPAKLEDSAVYLCASSVAWWGQSGANVLTFGAGSRLTVL.

This clonotype has a handful of counts. The rearrangement joins TRBV20-1 to TRBJ1-5; possibly TRBD1 for D (6 bases). From germline, CDR1 is DFQATT and CDR2 SNEGSKA (reference sequence). The CDR3 runs to 15 residues. V lost 6 bases and J lost 4, with 19 bases in between. CDR3 in amino acids: CSATLLGASNQPQHF. The CDR3 region has the DNA TGCAGTGCCACGCTTTTGGGGGCGAGTAATCAGCCCCAGCATTTT.

About this clonotype itself: At one of its ends the junction is not consistent with the germline gene, which may arise from a read error. J is TRBJ2-1 and V is TRBV2; D unclear. Germline CDR1 reads SNHLY; CDR2 reads FYNNEI. The CDR3 has 11 amino acids. CDR3 bases: TGTGCCAGCAGCCCCCCCGATGAGCAGCTCTTC. Its translation is CASSPPDEQLF.

The V gene is TRBV20-1, the J gene TRBJ2-7, with TRBD1 as a possible D gene (6 bases). Germline CDR1 DFQATT, CDR2 SNEGSKA (reference sequence). The V end lost 0 bases, the J end lost 2 bases, and 14 bases lay between the germline ends. There are 15 residues in the CDR3. The CDR3 region is CSAREDRSTAYEQYF. For the CDR3, the DNA is TGCAGTGCTAGAGAAGACAGGTCGACCGCCTACGAGCAGTACTTC.

The genes are TRBV12-3 or TRBV12-4 and TRBJ1-2; D not resolved. The CDR3 has 14 amino acids. With 1 base removed from V and 7 bases from J, the gap between germline ends came to 13 bases. DNA of the CDR3: TGTGCCAGCAGTTTAGGACCCGGAGGTGGTGGCTACACCTTC. Residues: CASSLGPGGGGYTF.

V and J are TRBV7-2 and TRBJ2-5; 11 bases match TRBD1. Per germline, CDR1 SGHTA and CDR2 FQGNSA. Germline trimming cut 2 bases from V and 5 bases from J; bases unmatched to any gene: 7. The CDR3 length is 16 residues. In DNA, the CDR3 is TGTGCCAGCAGCTTAATGGGACAGGGGGGAGTGGAGACCCAGTACTTC. Translation gives CASSLMGQGGVETQYF.

The V and J genes are TRBV6-4 and TRBJ2-3; 9 bases match TRBD2. J gave up 1 base and V 0 bases, and 2 bases lay outside the gene matches. The CDR3 consists of 16 residues. Germline assignment: CDR1 MRHNA and CDR2 SNTAGT. The CDR3 region is CASSDSASGGTDTQYF. The CDR3 nucleotides read TGTGCCAGCAGTGACTCGGCTAGCGGGGGCACAGATACGCAGTATTTT.

The chain couples TRBV24-1 to TRBJ1-5; 11 positions agree with TRBD1. V was pared by 8 bases and J by 7 bases, with 9 bases of the junction left unmatched. Germline assignment: CDR1 KGHDR and CDR2 SFDVKD. The CDR3 contains 15 residues. The CDR3 region has the DNA TGTGCCACCACCTGGACAGGGGGCTTCAAGCAGCCCCAGCATTTT. Translation gives CATTWTGGFKQPQHF.